This T cell receptor (beta chain) was profiled in a study of OX40 agonist ivuxolimab in advanced cancers. TCRdb's table, derived via immunoSEQ multiplex PCR, lists solely in-frame clones and lacks some. This sample has some 44,000 clones; approximately 90% occur once, and the top ten carry about 4.7%. CDR3 size: 13 residues. The germline V gene has CDR1 LNHDA and CDR2 SQIVND (reference sequence). The ends lost 6 bases at V and 7 bases at J; junction bases unmatched: 3. The chain recombines TRBV19 with TRBJ1-4; 9 bases are shared with TRBD1. The clonotype was recovered from an adult with an advanced solid tumor such as melanoma, head and neck, liver or kidney cancer. The sample was CD4+ or CD8+ T cells sorted from blood, taken in a trial of the OX40 agonist ivuxolimab. CDR3 in amino acids: CASSRTGAEKLFF. For the CDR3, the DNA is TGTGCCAGTAGCAGGACAGGGGCTGAAAAACTGTTTTTT.